Below, one T cell receptor beta chain is given with its context. This record comes from a study of blood T cell repertoires in COVID-19. As for the study in general: COVID-19 samples, acute and convalescent, were from the United States, Italy and Spain. The cDNA or gDNA used as material had been derived from T cells, B-cell-depleted T cells, or PBMCs.

Per the authors' pipeline: Amplification with reference gene primers provided the estimates of nucleated cell counts. Profiled with immunoSEQ multiplex PCR; TCRdb holds only in-frame clones, not every one. The V and J calls and clone size come from that table; D and trimming were worked out from the DNA. The sample records approximately 230,000 clones, around 80% being singletons. The CDR3 has 16 residues. The germline V gene has CDR1 MNHNY and CDR2 SVGAGI (reference sequence). The J segment lost 3 bases and the V segment lost 6 bases, leaving 6 bases of the junction unmatched. The rearrangement uses TRBV6-6 and TRBJ2-3; TRBD2 aligns across 13 bases. The sample consisted of peripheral blood. This TCR derives from a man in his thirties or forties with active or convalescent COVID-19. CDR3 residues: CASRKLAGGPTDTQYF. DNA of the CDR3: TGTGCCAGCAGAAAACTAGCGGGGGGGCCGACAGATACGCAGTATTTT.